Presented here are 10 T cell receptor beta chains from one specimen sequenced in a study of T-cell memory formation after mild COVID-19. TCRdb fed the 5' RACE reads into MiXCR, producing one record per CDR3 protein. Here the sample spans hundreds of thousands of distinct CDR3 sequences, 16% being singletons. The sample consisted of PBMCs or a T cell subset sorted from them (not recorded which). The receptor set was obtained from a man aged 18 to 30 who had mild COVID-19 (a few samples of this study predate the infection). Cell type and time point are not known.

This clonotype showed up just a few times. This rearrangement joins TRBV10-2 to TRBJ1-4, with 8 bases that match TRBD1. Per the germline V gene, CDR1 is WSHSY and CDR2 is SAAADI. Trimming removed 6 bases from V and 7 bases from J; junction bases left unmatched: 4. The CDR3 consists of 13 residues. CDR3 nucleotide sequence: TGCGCCAGCAGAATGACAGGGGCTGAAAAACTGTTTTTT. Amino acids: CASRMTGAEKLFF.

This clonotype was observed a few times. The chain couples TRBV2 to TRBJ1-5, with 9 bases lining up with TRBD1. This CDR3 has 14 amino acids. V dropped 3 bases and J dropped 7; count of bases not matched to a gene: 4. CDR1 and CDR2 from the germline V gene are SNHLY and FYNNEI. CDR3 residues: CASSERTGEQPQHF. The CDR3 coding sequence is TGTGCCAGCAGTGAGAGGACAGGGGAACAGCCCCAGCATTTT.

This rearrangement joins TRBV7-6 to TRBJ1-4; D may be TRBD1 (6 bases). The length of the CDR3 is 16 residues. The germline V gene has CDR1 SGHVS and CDR2 FNYEAQ. The ends were cut back, 5 bases at V and 3 bases at J, with 16 bases in the middle. As DNA, the CDR3 is TGTGCCAGCAGCCCAACTCTGGGGGGCGCTAATGAAAAACTGTTTTTT. Its protein product is CASSPTLGGANEKLFF.

The chain joins TRBV7-3 to TRBJ1-1; TRBD1 matches at 8 bases. The CDR3 spans 13 residues. V dropped 5 bases and J dropped 9; count of bases not matched to a gene: 8. Germline CDR1 and CDR2: SGHTA and FQGTGA. The CDR3, as DNA: TGTGCCAGCAGCGGATTCGGACAGGGACAAGCTTTCTTT. Encoded protein: CASSGFGQGQAFF.

The chain has TRBV24-1 and TRBJ1-5; 9 bases align to TRBD1. This CDR3 comprises 16 residues. Trimming at V came to 2 bases and at J to 2 bases, leaving 3 bases not matched to a gene. Germline assignment: CDR1 KGHDR and CDR2 SFDVKD. The CDR3 reads CATSDWRDRGNQPQHF. CDR3 bases: TGTGCCACCAGTGATTGGAGGGACAGGGGCAATCAGCCCCAGCATTTT.

The genes are TRBV5-1 and TRBJ1-1, with 8 bases fitting TRBD1. This CDR3 is built from 15 residues. The V gene end was trimmed by 0 bases and the J gene end by 4 bases; junction bases not matched to a gene: 5. Germline V gene sequence: CDR1 SGHRS, CDR2 YFSETQ. CDR3 loop: CASSLEDRAVTEAFF. The CDR3 DNA reads TGCGCCAGCAGCTTGGAGGACAGGGCGGTCACTGAAGCTTTCTTT.

The genes are TRBV18 and TRBJ2-3, with 8 positions matching TRBD1. The CDR3 loop spans 16 amino acids. CDR1 KGHSH and CDR2 LQKENI come from the germline V gene. Trimming removed 3 bases from V and 1 base from J; junction bases left unmatched: 6. DNA for the CDR3: TGTGCCAGCTCACCCCCAGGGGGCGGGGGCACAGATACGCAGTATTTT. This encodes CASSPPGGGGTDTQYF.

This clonotype was observed a few times. V and J are TRBV5-1 and TRBJ2-3; D not certain. The CDR3 runs to 15 residues. With 4 bases removed from V and 2 bases from J, the gap between germline ends came to 14 bases. The V gene's germline CDR1 is SGHRS and CDR2 YFSETQ. As DNA, the CDR3 is TGCGCCAGCAGCCCATTTGGAGATACCACAGATACGCAGTATTTT. Its translation is CASSPFGDTTDTQYF.

This clonotype was found a few times. The chain combines TRBV20-1 with TRBJ1-2; D not resolved. V lost 4 bases to trimming and J lost 6 bases, with 24 bases between them. The CDR3 extends over 16 amino acids. Germline V gene data show CDR1 as DFQATT and CDR2 as SNEGSKA (reference sequence). CDR3 in amino acids: CSAIPLAVLMSHGYTF. The CDR3 DNA reads as TGCAGTGCTATACCCCTAGCCGTCCTTATGTCGCATGGCTACACCTTC.

The chain combines TRBV7-3 with TRBJ2-5, with 7 nucleotides matching TRBD1. Trimming at V came to 5 bases and at J to 4 bases, leaving 4 bases not matched to a gene. CDR1 is SGHTA, CDR2 FQGTGA, per germline. This CDR3 spans 13 amino acids. CDR3 sequence (DNA): TGTGCCAGCAGCCCAGGACAGGCAGAGACCCAGTACTTC. Its translation: CASSPGQAETQYF.